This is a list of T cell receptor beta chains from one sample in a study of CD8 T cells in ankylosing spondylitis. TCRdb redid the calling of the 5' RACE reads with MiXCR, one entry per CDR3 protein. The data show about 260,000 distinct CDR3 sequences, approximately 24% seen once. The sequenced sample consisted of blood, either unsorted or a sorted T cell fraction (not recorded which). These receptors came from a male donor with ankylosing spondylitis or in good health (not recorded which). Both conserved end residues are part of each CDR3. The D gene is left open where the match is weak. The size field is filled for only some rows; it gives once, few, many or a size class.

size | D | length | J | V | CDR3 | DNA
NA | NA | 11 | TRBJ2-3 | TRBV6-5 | CASGGGNTQYF | TGTGCCAGCGGAGGGGGGAATACGCAGTATTTT
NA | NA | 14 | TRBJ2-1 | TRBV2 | CASRDSLSYNEQFF | TGTGCCAGCAGGGACTCTCTATCCTACAATGAGCAGTTCTTC
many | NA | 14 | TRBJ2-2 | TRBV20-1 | CSARGGVGTGELFF | TGCAGTGCTAGAGGCGGGGTGGGCACCGGGGAGCTGTTTTTT
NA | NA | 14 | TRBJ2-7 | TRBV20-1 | CSARGSAGTYEQYF | TGCAGTGCTAGAGGGTCCGCAGGAACCTACGAGCAGTACTTC
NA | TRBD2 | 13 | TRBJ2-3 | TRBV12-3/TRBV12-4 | CASSHPGGYTQYF | TGTGCCAGCAGTCATCCCGGGGGGTATACGCAGTATTTT
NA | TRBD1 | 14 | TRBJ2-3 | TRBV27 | CASSLRDSKDTQYF | TGTGCCAGCAGTCTCCGGGACAGTAAAGATACGCAGTATTTT
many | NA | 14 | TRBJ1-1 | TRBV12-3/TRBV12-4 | CASSFQGSETEAFF | TGTGCCAGCAGTTTTCAGGGGTCGGAAACTGAAGCTTTCTTT
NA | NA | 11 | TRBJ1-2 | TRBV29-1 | CSADRIYGYTF | TGCAGCGCGGACCGAATCTATGGCTACACCTTC
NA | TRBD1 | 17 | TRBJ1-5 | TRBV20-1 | CSARQQGARVSNQPQHF | TGCAGTGCTAGGCAACAGGGGGCGAGGGTGTCGAATCAGCCCCAGCATTTT
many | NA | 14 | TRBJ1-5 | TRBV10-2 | CASSVLGLYQPQHF | TGCGCCAGCAGTGTCCTGGGACTCTATCAGCCCCAGCATTTT
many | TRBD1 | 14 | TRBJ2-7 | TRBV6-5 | CASSYGTASYEQYF | TGTGCCAGCAGTTACGGGACAGCGAGCTACGAGCAGTACTTC
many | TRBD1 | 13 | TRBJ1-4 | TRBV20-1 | CSAHRDRNEKLFF | TGCAGTGCTCACCGGGACAGGAATGAAAAACTGTTTTTT
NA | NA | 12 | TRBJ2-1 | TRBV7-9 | CASSLSVGEQFF | TGTGCCAGCAGCCTTAGTGTGGGTGAGCAGTTCTTC
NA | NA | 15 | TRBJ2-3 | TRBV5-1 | CASSLWTSSTDTQYF | TGCGCCAGCAGCTTGTGGACATCTAGCACAGATACGCAGTATTTT
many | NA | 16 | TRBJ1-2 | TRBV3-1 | CASSQDAALRNYGYTF | TGTGCCAGCAGCCAAGATGCGGCGCTGCGTAACTATGGCTACACCTTC
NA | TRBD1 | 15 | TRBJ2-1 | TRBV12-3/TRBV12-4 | CASSSGTGDYNEQFF | TGTGCCAGCAGTTCCGGGACAGGGGATTACAATGAGCAGTTCTTC
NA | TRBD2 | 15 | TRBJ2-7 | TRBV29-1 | CSVELASGRPYEQYF | TGCAGCGTTGAATTAGCTAGCGGGAGACCCTACGAGCAGTACTTC
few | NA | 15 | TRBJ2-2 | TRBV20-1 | CSATRGLWNTGELFF | TGCAGTGCTACCCGCGGGCTTTGGAACACCGGGGAGCTGTTTTTT
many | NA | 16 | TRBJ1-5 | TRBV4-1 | CASSQVPRGAIQPQHF | TGCGCCAGCAGCCAAGTCCCCCGGGGGGCCATTCAGCCCCAGCATTTT
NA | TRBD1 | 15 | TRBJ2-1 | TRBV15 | CATSREGQAYNEQFF | TGTGCCACCAGCAGAGAAGGACAGGCTTACAATGAGCAGTTCTTC
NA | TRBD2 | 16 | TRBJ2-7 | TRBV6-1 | CASSTYSGGPTYEQYF | TGTGCCAGCAGTACATATAGCGGGGGGCCAACCTACGAGCAGTACTTC
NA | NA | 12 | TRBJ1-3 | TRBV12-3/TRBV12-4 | CASSHRPNTIYF | TGTGCCAGCAGTCATAGACCAAACACCATATATTTT
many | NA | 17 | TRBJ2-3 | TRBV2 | CASSDFGYYSSTDTQYF | TGTGCCAGCAGTGATTTTGGGTATTACTCAAGCACAGATACGCAGTATTTT
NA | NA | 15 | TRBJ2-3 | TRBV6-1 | CASSEDPGSTDTQYF | TGTGCCAGCAGTGAAGATCCGGGGAGCACAGATACGCAGTATTTT
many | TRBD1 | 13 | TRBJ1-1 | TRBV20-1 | CSARQGAITEAFF | TGCAGTGCTAGACAGGGGGCGATCACTGAAGCTTTCTTT
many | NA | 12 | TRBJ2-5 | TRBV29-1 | CSVDRDIETQYF | TGCAGCGTTGACAGGGACATAGAGACCCAGTACTTC
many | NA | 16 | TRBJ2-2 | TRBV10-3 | CAISDGPQGLAGELFF | TGTGCCATCAGTGATGGGCCACAGGGCTTAGCCGGGGAGCTGTTTTTT
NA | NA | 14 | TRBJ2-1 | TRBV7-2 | CASSQATLASEQFF | TGTGCCAGCAGCCAAGCGACGCTGGCTAGTGAGCAGTTCTTC
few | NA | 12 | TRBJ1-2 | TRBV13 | CASSTHPHGYTF | TGTGCCAGCAGCACGCACCCCCATGGCTACACCTTC
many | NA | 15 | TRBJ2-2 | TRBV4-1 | CASSLVLGTPGELFF | TGCGCCAGCAGCCTCGTACTTGGGACGCCCGGGGAGCTGTTTTTT
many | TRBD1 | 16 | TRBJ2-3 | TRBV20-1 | CSATQRPGQDTDTQYF | TGCAGTGCCACCCAAAGACCGGGACAGGACACAGATACGCAGTATTTT
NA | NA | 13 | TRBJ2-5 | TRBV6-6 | CASSYSTGARKYF | TGTGCCAGCAGTTACTCTACCGGGGCGAGGAAGTACTTC
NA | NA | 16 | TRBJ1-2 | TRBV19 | CARSSGGRSRDYGYTF | TGTGCCAGGAGCTCCGGGGGACGGTCTAGAGACTATGGCTACACCTTC
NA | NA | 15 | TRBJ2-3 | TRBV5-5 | CASSFQIMGTDTQYF | TGTGCCAGCAGCTTTCAGATAATGGGTACAGATACGCAGTATTTT
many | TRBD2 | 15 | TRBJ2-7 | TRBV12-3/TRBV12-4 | CASSLQRGGWGEQYF | TGTGCCAGCAGTCTTCAGCGGGGGGGCTGGGGCGAGCAGTACTTC
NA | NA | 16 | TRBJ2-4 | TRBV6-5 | CASSYSPAPAKNIQYF | TGTGCCAGCAGTTACTCGCCAGCCCCAGCCAAAAACATTCAGTACTTC
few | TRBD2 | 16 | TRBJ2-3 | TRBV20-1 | CSCSTSGGLSTDTQYF | TGCAGCTGTTCAACTAGCGGGGGCCTTAGCACAGATACGCAGTATTTT
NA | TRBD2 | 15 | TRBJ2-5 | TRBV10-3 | CAVRGGLAGQETQYF | TGTGCCGTCCGGGGGGGACTAGCGGGACAAGAGACCCAGTACTTC
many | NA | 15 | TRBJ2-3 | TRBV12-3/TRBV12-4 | CASSPRDKDQDTQYF | TGTGCCAGCAGTCCCCGGGACAAGGACCAAGATACGCAGTATTTT
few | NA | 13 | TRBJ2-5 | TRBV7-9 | CASSLLSAETQYF | TGTGCCAGCAGCCTCCTAAGCGCGGAGACCCAGTACTTC
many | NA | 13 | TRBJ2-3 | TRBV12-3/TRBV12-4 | CASSFGGKDTQYF | TGTGCCAGCAGTTTTGGGGGGAAAGATACGCAGTATTTT